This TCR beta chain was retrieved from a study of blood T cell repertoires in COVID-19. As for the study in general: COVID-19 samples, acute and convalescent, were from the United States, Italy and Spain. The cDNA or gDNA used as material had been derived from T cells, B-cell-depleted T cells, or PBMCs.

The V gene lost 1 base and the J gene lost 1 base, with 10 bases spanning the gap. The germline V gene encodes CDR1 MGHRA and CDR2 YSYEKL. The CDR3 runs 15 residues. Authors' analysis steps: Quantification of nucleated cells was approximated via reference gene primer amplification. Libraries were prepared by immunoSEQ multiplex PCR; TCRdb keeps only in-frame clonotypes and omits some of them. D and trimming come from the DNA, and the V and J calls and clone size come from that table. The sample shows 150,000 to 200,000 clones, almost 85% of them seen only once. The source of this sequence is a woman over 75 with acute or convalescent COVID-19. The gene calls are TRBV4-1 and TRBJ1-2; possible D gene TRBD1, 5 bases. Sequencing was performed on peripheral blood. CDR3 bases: TGCGCCAGCAGCCAAGTCCGCGGGGGTAACTATGGCTACACCTTC. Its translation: CASSQVRGGNYGYTF.